These 12 T cell receptor beta chains were all obtained from the same sample, sequenced in a study of control samples from healthy donors and cancer patients. This table comes from immunoSEQ multiplex PCR, and its TCRdb copy is limited to in-frame clones, with some not included. This table has 90,000 to 150,000 clones, about 91% appearing once. Sequencing was performed on blood. The receptors were sampled from a middle-aged man in good health.

This chain connects TRBV4-3 to TRBJ1-4, with D possibly TRBD1 on 5 matching bases. The germline V gene has CDR1 LGHNA and CDR2 YSLEER. Trimming took 0 bases from V and 4 from J, leaving 15 bases between them. The CDR3 contains 17 residues. The CDR3 reads CASSQDIRGVLNEKLFF. CDR3 in DNA: TGCGCCAGCAGCCAAGATATTCGAGGGGTCCTTAATGAAAAACTGTTTTTT.

This clone was detected only a few times. The chain links TRBV28 to TRBJ2-7, with 9 bases identical to TRBD1. Per germline, CDR1 MDHEN and CDR2 SYDVKM. Unmatched junction bases numbered 10, after V lost 5 bases and J lost 5 bases. The CDR3 length is 15 residues. CDR3 protein: CASSLPPGDRDEQYF. As DNA, the CDR3 is TGTGCCAGCAGTCTACCCCCGGGGGACAGGGACGAGCAGTACTTC.

The V and J genes are TRBV7-9 and TRBJ2-7; D not resolved. The germline V gene has CDR1 SEHNR and CDR2 FQNEAQ (reference sequence). This CDR3 is built from 12 residues. The V and J ends lost 1 base and 3 bases respectively, with 4 bases between them. The CDR3: CASSLVVYEQYF. DNA of the CDR3: TGTGCCAGCAGCTTAGTTGTCTACGAGCAGTACTTC.

This sequence joins TRBV6-6 and TRBJ1-1, with D perhaps matching TRBD1 (5 bases). Per the germline V gene, CDR1 is MNHNY and CDR2 is SVGAGI (reference sequence). This CDR3 spans 14 amino acids. V shed 5 bases and J shed 6 bases, with 16 bases lying between them. CDR3 DNA sequence: TGTGCCAGCAGTCGCCCCGGGACTTACCCTGAAGCTTTCTTT. The encoded protein is CASSRPGTYPEAFF.

The chain has TRBV5-1 and TRBJ2-3; the match to TRBD2 covers 10 bases. Germline assignment: CDR1 SGHRS and CDR2 YFSETQ. V was clipped by 2 bases and J by 2 bases; unmatched bases: 5. The CDR3 has 16 amino acids. The CDR3 loop is CASSLLAGGFTDTQYF. In DNA form, the CDR3 reads TGCGCCAGCAGCTTATTAGCGGGGGGATTCACAGATACGCAGTATTTT.

This chain links TRBV2 with TRBJ1-3; D remains ambiguous. CDR1 is SNHLY, CDR2 FYNNEI, per germline. This CDR3 is built from 15 residues. V was shortened by 2 bases and J by 0 bases, with 8 bases between the two germline ends. The CDR3 reads CASSELPSSGNTIYF. The CDR3 coding sequence is TGTGCCAGCAGTGAATTGCCGAGCTCTGGAAACACCATATATTTT.

This clone was detected once. The J gene is TRBJ2-7, the V gene TRBV9, with 14 bases matching TRBD2. This CDR3 spans 17 amino acids. V shed 4 bases and J 0 bases; nucleotides not matched to a gene: 6. Germline CDR1 is SGDLS and CDR2 is YYNGEE. In nucleotides, the CDR3 is TGTGCCAGCAGCCCCTGGACTAGCGGGGGGCCCTCCTACGAGCAGTACTTC. Translated, it gives CASSPWTSGGPSYEQYF. The variable domain in full, with the rest retrieved from reference TRBV9 and TRBJ2-7, is DSGVTQTPKHLITATGQRVTLRCSPRSGDLSVYWYQQSLDQGLQFLIQYYNGEERAKGNILERFSAQQFPDLHSELNLSSLELGDSALYFCASSPWTSGGPSYEQYFGPGTRLTVT.

The rearrangement uses TRBV7-6 and TRBJ2-2; TRBD1 matches at 8 bases. The CDR3 runs to 16 residues. J gave up 4 bases and V 5 bases, and 9 bases lay outside the gene matches. Looked up from germline, CDR1 is SGHVS and CDR2 is FNYEAQ. The CDR3 nucleotides read TGTGCCAGCAGCCACCTTGGACAGGGTGGCACCGGGGAGCTGTTTTTT. Residues: CASSHLGQGGTGELFF.

The chain couples TRBV12-3 or TRBV12-4 to TRBJ2-1; 11 positions agree with TRBD2. The J segment lost 8 bases and the V segment lost 5 bases, leaving 2 bases of the junction unmatched. The length of the CDR3 is 13 residues. CDR3 DNA sequence: TGTGCCAGCAGTCGGGGACTAGCGGATGAGCAGTTCTTC. Its protein product is CASSRGLADEQFF.

The chain recombines TRBV19 with TRBJ1-1, with 11 bases matching TRBD1. Germline-derived CDR1 and CDR2 are LNHDA and SQIVND (reference sequence). Unmatched junction bases numbered 7, after V lost 5 bases and J lost 5 bases. The CDR3 consists of 15 residues. CDR3 coding DNA: TGTGCCAGTAGTCCGAGGACAGGGGGCCTTACTGAAGCTTTCTTT. Translation gives CASSPRTGGLTEAFF.

The chain joins TRBV6-5 to TRBJ2-1; D remains unclear. The germline CDR1 and CDR2 sequences are MNHEY and SVGAGI. The CDR3 runs to 14 residues. V was clipped by 5 bases and J by 3 bases, with 11 bases between them. In DNA form, the CDR3 reads TGTGCCAGCAGTCTTGACAAGATCTACAATGAGCAGTTCTTC. Protein sequence: CASSLDKIYNEQFF.

This clone was seen only a few times. The chain recombines TRBV15 with TRBJ2-4; 8 nucleotides line up with TRBD2. Germline loops: CDR1 LNHNV, CDR2 YYDKDF (reference sequence). This CDR3 has 18 residues. V was clipped by 4 bases and J by 0 bases; unmatched bases: 11. The CDR3 protein is CATSTFGGGYLAKNIQYF. The CDR3 region has the DNA TGTGCCACCAGCACGTTTGGCGGGGGGTATCTAGCCAAAAACATTCAGTACTTC.